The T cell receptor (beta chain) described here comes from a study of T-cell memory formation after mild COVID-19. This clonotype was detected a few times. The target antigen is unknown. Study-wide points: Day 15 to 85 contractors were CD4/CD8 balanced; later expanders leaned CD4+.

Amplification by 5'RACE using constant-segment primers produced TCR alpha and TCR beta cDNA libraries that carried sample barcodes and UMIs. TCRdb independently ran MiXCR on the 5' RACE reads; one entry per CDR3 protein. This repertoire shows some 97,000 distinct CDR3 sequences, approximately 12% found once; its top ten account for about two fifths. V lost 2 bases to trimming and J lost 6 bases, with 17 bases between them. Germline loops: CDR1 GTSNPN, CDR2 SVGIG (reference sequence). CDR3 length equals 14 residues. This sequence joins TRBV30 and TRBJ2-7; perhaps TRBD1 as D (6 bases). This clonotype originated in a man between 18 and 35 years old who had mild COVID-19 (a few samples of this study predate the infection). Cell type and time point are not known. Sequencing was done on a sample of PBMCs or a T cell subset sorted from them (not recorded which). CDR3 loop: CAWSTTSTGSEQYF. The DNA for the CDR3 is TGTGCCTGGAGTACGACGTCCACAGGGTCCGAGCAGTACTTC.